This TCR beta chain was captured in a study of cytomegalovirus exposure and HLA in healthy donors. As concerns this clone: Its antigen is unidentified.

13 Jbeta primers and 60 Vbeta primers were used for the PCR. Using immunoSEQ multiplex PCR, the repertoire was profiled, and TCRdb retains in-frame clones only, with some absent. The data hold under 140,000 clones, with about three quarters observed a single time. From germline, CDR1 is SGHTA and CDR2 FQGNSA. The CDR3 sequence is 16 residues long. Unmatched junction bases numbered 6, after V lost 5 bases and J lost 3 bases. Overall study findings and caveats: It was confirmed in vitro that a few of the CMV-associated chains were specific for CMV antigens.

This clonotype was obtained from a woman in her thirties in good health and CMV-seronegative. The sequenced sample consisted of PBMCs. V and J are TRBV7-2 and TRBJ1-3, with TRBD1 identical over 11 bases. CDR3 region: CASSLRTGGLGNTIYF. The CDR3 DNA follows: TGTGCCAGCAGCCTACGGACAGGGGGCCTTGGAAACACCATATATTTT.